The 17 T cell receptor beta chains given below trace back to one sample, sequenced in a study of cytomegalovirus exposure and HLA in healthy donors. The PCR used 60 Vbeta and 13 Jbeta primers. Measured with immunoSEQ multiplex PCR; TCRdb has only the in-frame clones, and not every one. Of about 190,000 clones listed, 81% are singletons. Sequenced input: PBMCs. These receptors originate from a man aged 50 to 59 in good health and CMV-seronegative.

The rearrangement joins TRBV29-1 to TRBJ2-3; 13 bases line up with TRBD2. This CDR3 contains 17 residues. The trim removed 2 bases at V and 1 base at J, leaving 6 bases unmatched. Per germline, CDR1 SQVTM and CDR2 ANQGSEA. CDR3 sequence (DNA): TGCAGCGTTGAAAGAGGGACTAGCGGGGCTGGCACAGATACGCAGTATTTT. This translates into CSVERGTSGAGTDTQYF.

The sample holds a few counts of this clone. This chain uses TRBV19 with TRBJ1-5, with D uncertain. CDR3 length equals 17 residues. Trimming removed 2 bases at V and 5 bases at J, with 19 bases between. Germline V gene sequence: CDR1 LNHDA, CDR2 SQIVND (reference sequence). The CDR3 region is CASSIKYPAVLYQPQHF. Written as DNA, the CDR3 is TGTGCCAGTAGTATAAAGTACCCCGCGGTTTTGTATCAGCCCCAGCATTTT. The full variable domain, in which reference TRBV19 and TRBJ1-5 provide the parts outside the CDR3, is DGGITQSPKYLFRKEGQNVTLSCEQNLNHDAMYWYRQDPGQGLRLIYYSQIVNDFQKGDIAEGYSVSREKKESFPLTVTSAQKNPTAFYLCASSIKYPAVLYQPQHFGDGTRLSIL.

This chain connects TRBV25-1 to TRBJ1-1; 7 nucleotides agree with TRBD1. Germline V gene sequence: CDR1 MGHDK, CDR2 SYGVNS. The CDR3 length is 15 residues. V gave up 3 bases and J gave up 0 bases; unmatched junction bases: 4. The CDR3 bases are TGTGCCAGCAGTGACAGGGGGTCAGTGAACACTGAAGCTTTCTTT. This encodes CASSDRGSVNTEAFF. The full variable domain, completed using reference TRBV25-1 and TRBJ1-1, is EADIYQTPRYLVIGTGKKITLECSQTMGHDKMYWYQQDPGMELHLIHYSYGVNSTEKGDLSSESTVSRIRTEHFPLTLESARPSHTSQYLCASSDRGSVNTEAFFGQGTRLTVV.

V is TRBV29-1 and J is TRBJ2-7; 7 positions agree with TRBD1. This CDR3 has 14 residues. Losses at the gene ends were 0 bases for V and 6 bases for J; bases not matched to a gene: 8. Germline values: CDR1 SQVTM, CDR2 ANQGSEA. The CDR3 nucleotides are TGCAGCGTTGAAGATACAGGGGCGGTCTCCGAGCAGTACTTC. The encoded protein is CSVEDTGAVSEQYF.

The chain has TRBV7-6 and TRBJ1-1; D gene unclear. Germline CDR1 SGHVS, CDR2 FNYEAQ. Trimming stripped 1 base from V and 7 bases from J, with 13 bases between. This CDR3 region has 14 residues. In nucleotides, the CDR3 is TGTGCCAGCAGCTTAGGTGAAGGAGCGGGTGAAGCTTTCTTT. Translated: CASSLGEGAGEAFF. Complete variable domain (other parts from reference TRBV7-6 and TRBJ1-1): GAGVSQSPRYKVTKRGQDVALRCDPISGHVSLYWYRQALGQGPEFLTYFNYEAQQDKSGLPNDRFSAERPEGSISTLTIQRTEQRDSAMYRCASSLGEGAGEAFFGQGTRLTVV.

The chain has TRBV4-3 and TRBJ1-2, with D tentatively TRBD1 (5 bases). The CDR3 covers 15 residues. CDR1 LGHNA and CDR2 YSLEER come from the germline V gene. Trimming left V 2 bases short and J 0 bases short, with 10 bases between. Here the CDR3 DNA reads TGCGCCAGCAGCCAACACCGGGGGACTAACTATGGCTACACCTTC. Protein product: CASSQHRGTNYGYTF.

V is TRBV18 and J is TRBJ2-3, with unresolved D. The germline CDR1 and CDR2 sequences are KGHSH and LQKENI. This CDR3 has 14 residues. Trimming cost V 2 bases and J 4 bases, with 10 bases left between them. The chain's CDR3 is CASSPVEIADTQYF. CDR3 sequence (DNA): TGTGCCAGCTCACCAGTAGAGATTGCAGATACGCAGTATTTT. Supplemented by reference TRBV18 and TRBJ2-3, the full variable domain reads NAGVMQNPRHLVRRRGQEARLRCSPMKGHSHVYWYRQLPEEGLKFMVYLQKENIIDESGMPKERFSAEFPKEGPSILRIQQVVRGDSAAYFCASSPVEIADTQYFGPGTRLTVL.

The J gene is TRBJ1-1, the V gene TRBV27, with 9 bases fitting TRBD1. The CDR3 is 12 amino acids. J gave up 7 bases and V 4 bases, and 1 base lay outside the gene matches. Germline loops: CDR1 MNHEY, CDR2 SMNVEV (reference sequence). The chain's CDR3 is CASSWGQGEAFF. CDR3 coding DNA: TGTGCCAGCAGTTGGGGACAGGGTGAAGCTTTCTTT.

In DNA form, the CDR3 reads TGCGCCAGCAGCCAAGAGACTAGCGGGGGGGCACGGAAGACCCAGTACTTC. Amino acids: CASSQETSGGARKTQYF. The J gene is TRBJ2-5, the V gene TRBV4-3, with TRBD2 identical over 14 bases. The CDR3 contains 17 residues. After removal of 0 bases from V and 6 bases from J, the junction contained 6 bases not matched to a gene. Per germline, CDR1 LGHNA and CDR2 YSLEER.

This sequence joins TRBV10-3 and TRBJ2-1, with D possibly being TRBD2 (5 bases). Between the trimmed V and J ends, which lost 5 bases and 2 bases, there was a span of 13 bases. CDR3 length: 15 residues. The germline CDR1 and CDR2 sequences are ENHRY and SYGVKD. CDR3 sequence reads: CAISITAGTYNEQFF. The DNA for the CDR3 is TGTGCCATCAGTATCACCGCCGGGACCTACAATGAGCAGTTCTTC.

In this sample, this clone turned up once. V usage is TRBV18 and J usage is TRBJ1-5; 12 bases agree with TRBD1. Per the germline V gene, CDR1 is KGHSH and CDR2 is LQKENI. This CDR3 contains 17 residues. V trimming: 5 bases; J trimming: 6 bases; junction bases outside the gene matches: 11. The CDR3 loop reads CASSSTTGTGGSQPQHF. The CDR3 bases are TGTGCCAGCTCATCCACAACCGGGACAGGGGGCAGTCAGCCCCAGCATTTT. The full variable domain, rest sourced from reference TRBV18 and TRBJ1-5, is NAGVMQNPRHLVRRRGQEARLRCSPMKGHSHVYWYRQLPEEGLKFMVYLQKENIIDESGMPKERFSAEFPKEGPSILRIQQVVRGDSAAYFCASSSTTGTGGSQPQHFGDGTRLSIL.

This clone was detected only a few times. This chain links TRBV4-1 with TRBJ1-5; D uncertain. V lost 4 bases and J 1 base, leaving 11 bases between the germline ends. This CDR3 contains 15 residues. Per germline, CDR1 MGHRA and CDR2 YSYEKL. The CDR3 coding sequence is TGCGCCAGCAGCCGGACTAGCAGGAGCAATCAGCCCCAGCATTTT. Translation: CASSRTSRSNQPQHF.

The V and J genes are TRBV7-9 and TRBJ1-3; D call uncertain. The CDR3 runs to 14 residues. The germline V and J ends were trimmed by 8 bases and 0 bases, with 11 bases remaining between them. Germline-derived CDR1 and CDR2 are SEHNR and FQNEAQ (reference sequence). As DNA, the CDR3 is TGTGCCAGCGACTCCGTCTCCTCTGGAAACACCATATATTTT. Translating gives CASDSVSSGNTIYF. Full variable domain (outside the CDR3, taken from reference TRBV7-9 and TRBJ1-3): DTGVSQNPRHKITKRGQNVTFRCDPISEHNRLYWYRQTLGQGPEFLTYFQNEAQLEKSRLLSDRFSAERPKGSFSTLEIQRTEQGDSAMYLCASDSVSSGNTIYFGEGSWLTVV.

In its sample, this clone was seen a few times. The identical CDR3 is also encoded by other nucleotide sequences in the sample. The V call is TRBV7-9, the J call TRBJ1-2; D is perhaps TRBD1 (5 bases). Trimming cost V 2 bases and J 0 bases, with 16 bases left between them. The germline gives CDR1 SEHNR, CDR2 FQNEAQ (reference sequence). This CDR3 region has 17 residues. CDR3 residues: CASSLSVAGTTNYGYTF. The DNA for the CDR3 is TGTGCCAGCAGCTTAAGTGTTGCCGGGACTACTAACTATGGCTACACCTTC.

The CDR3 region is CASRLLSISSYEQYF. In nucleotides, the CDR3 is TGTGCCAGCAGACTACTGTCGATCAGCTCCTACGAGCAGTACTTC. V usage is TRBV6-1 and J usage is TRBJ2-7; D unresolved. CDR3 length: 15 amino acids. Trimming took off 6 bases at V and 0 bases at J, with 15 bases between the two ends. Germline V gives CDR1 MNHNS, CDR2 SASEGT.

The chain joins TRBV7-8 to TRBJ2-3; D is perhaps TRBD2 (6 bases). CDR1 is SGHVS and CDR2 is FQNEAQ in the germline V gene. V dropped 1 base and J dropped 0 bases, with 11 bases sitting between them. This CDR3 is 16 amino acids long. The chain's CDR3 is CASSLGGGKSTDTQYF. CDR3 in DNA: TGTGCCAGCAGCTTAGGGGGCGGGAAGAGCACAGATACGCAGTATTTT.

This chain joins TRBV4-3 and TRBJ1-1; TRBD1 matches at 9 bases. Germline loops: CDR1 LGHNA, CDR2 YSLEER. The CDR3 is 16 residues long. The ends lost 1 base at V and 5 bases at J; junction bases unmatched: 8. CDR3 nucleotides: TGCGCCAGCAGCCAAGGTACGGGACAGGGTGGGACTGAAGCTTTCTTT. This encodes CASSQGTGQGGTEAFF.